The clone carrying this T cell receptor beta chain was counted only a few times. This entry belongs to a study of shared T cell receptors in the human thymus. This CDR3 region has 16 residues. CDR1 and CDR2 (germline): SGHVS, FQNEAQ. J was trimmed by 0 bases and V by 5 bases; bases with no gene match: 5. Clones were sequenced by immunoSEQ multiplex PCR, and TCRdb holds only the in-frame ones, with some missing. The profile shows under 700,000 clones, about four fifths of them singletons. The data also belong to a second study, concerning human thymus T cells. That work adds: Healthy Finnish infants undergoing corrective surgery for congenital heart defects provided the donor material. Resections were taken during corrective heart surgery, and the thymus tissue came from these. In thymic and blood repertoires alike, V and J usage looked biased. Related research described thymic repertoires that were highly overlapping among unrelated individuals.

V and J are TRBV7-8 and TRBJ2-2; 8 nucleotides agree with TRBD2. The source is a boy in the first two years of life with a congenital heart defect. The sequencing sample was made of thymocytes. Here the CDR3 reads CASSVRLAPNTGELFF. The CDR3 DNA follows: TGTGCCAGCAGCGTCCGACTAGCGCCGAACACCGGGGAGCTGTTTTTT.